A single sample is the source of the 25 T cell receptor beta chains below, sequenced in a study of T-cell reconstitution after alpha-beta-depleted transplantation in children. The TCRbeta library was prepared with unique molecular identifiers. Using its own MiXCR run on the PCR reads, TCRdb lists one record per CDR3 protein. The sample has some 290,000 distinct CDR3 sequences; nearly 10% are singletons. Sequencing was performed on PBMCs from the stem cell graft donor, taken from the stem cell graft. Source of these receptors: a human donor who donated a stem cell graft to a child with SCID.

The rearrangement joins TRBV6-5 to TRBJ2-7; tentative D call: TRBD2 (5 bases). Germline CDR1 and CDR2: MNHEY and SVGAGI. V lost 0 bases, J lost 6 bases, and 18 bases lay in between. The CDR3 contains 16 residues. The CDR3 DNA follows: TGTGCCAGCAGTTACTCCGAATCTGCTAGCCGTCTCGAGCAGTACTTC. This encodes CASSYSESASRLEQYF.

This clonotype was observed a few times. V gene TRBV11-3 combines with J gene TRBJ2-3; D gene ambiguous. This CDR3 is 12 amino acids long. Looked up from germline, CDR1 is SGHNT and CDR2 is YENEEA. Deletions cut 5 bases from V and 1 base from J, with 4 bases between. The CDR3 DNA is TGTGCCAGCAGCCACCGCACAGATACGCAGTATTTT. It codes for CASSHRTDTQYF. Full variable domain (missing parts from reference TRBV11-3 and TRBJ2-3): EAGVVQSPRYKIIEKKQPVAFWCNPISGHNTLYWYLQNLGQGPELLIRYENEEAVDDSQLPKDRFSAERLKGVDSTLKIQPAELGDSAVYLCASSHRTDTQYFGPGTRLTVL.

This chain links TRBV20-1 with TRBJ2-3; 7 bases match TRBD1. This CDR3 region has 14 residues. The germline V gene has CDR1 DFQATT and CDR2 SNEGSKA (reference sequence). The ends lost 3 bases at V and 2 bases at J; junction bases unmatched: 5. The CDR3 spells CSARTGPPTDTQYF. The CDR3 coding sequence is TGCAGTGCTAGGACAGGGCCCCCCACAGATACGCAGTATTTT.

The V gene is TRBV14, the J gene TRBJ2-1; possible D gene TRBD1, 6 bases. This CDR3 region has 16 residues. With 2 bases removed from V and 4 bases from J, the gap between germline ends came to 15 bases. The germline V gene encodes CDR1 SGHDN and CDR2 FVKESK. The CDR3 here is CASSQPGASLYNEQFF. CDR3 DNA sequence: TGTGCCAGCAGCCAACCAGGGGCTTCTTTATACAATGAGCAGTTCTTC.

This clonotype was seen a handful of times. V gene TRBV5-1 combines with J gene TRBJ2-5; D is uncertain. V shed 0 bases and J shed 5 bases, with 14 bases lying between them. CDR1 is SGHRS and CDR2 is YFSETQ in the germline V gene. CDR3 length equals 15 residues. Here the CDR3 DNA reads TGCGCCAGCAGCTTGGTTCTTAGGGCGTGGGAGACCCAGTACTTC. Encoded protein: CASSLVLRAWETQYF.

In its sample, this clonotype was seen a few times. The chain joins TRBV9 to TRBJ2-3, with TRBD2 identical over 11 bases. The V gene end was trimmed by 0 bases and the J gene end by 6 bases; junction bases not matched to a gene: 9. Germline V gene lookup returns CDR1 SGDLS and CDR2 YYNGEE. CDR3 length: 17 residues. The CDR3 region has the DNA TGTGCCAGCAGCGTAGATATAGCGGGGGGGCCAAGGGATACGCAGTATTTT. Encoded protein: CASSVDIAGGPRDTQYF.

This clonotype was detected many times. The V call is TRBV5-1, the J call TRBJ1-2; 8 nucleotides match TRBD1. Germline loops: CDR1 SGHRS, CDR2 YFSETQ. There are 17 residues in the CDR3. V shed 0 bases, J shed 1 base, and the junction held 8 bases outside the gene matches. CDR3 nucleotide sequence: TGCGCCAGCAGCTTGGGAGCAGGGGGCGCGAATAACTATGGCTACACCTTC. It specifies CASSLGAGGANNYGYTF.

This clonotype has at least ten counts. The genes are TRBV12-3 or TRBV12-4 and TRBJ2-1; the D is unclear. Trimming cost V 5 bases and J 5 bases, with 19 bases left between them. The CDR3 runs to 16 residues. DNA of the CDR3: TGTGCCAGCAGTGCACCCACTATGAAGATTAACAATGAGCAGTTCTTC. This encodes CASSAPTMKINNEQFF.

CDR3 sequence: CASSLPDSQETQYF. In DNA form, the CDR3 reads TGTGCCAGCAGCTTACCGGACAGCCAAGAGACCCAGTACTTC. The chain joins TRBV9 to TRBJ2-5; TRBD1 is a possible D gene (6 bases). This CDR3 is built from 14 residues. Germline CDR1 SGDLS, CDR2 YYNGEE. V dropped 4 bases and J dropped 1 base, with 11 bases sitting between them.

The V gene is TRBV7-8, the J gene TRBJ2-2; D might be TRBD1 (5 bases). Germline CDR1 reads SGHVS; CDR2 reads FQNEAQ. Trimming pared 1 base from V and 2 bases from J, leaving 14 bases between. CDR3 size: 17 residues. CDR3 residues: CASSLVFVGANTGELFF. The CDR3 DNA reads TGTGCCAGCAGCTTAGTTTTCGTAGGGGCCAACACCGGGGAGCTGTTTTTT.

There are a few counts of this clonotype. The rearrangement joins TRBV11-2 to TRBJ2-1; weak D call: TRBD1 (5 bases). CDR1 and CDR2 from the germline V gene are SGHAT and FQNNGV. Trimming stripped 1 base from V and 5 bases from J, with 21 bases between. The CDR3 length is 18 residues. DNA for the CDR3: TGTGCCAGCAGCTTAGTACGGCGTCGGACAAGGCCCGACAATGAGCAGTTCTTC. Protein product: CASSLVRRRTRPDNEQFF.

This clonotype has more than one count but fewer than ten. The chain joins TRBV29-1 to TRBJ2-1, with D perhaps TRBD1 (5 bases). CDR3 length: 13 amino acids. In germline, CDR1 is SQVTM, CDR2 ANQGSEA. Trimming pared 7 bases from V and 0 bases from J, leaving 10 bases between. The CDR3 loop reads CSGGLVSYNEQFF. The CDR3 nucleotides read TGCAGCGGGGGCCTCGTCTCCTACAATGAGCAGTTCTTC.

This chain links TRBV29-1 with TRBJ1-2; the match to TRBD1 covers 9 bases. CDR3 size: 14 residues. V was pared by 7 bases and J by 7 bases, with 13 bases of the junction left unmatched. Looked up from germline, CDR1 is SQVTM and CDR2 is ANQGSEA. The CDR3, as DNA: TGCAGCGCACGCACCACTACAGGGGGCGGTGGCTACACCTTC. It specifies CSARTTTGGGGYTF.

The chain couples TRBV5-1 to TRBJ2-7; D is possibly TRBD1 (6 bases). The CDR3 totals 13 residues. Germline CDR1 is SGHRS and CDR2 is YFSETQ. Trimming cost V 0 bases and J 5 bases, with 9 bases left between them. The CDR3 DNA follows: TGCGCCAGCAGCTTGGCAGGGGCCCACGAGCAGTACTTC. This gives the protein CASSLAGAHEQYF.

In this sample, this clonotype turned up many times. The CDR3: CASSLAPGRNTEAFF. The CDR3 DNA reads TGCGCCAGCAGCTTGGCCCCAGGAAGGAACACTGAAGCTTTCTTT. The V gene is TRBV5-1, the J gene TRBJ1-1; the D is unclear. V gave up 0 bases and J gave up 1 base, with 10 bases separating them. The CDR3 is 15 amino acids. Germline CDR1 and CDR2: SGHRS and YFSETQ.

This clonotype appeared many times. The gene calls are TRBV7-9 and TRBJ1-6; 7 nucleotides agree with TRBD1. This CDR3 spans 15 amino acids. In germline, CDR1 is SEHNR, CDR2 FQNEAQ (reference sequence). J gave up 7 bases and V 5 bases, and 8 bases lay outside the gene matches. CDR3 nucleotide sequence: TGTGCCAGCAGCCCCCAGACAGGGAGGAATTCACCCCTCCACTTT. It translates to CASSPQTGRNSPLHF.

The chain's CDR3 is CASGTGESGELFF. CDR3 DNA: TGTGCCAGCGGGACAGGGGAGTCCGGGGAGCTGTTTTTT. This sequence joins TRBV2 and TRBJ2-2; TRBD1 agrees at 10 bases. The CDR3 sequence is 13 residues long. CDR1 and CDR2 from the germline V gene are SNHLY and FYNNEI. Unmatched junction bases numbered 3, after V lost 8 bases and J lost 6 bases.

The CDR3 DNA reads TGTGCCAGCAGCTCCCGGGGGGAGAACACCGGGGAGCTGTTTTTT. Amino acids: CASSSRGENTGELFF. This chain joins TRBV11-2 and TRBJ2-2; TRBD2 matches 7 bases. Germline CDR1 reads SGHAT; CDR2 reads FQNNGV. J lost 1 base, V lost 4 bases, and 3 bases had no gene match. The CDR3 sequence is 15 residues long.

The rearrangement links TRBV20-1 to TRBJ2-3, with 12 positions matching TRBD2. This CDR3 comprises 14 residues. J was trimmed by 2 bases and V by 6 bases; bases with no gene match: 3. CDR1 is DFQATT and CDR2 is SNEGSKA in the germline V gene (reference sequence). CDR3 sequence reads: CSARLAGVTDTQYF. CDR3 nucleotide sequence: TGCAGTGCCAGACTAGCGGGGGTCACAGATACGCAGTATTTT.

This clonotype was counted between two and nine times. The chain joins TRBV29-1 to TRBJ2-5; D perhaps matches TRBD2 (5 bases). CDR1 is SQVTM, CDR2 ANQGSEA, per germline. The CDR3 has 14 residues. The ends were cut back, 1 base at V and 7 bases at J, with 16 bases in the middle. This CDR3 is CSVEGHLSRGTQYF. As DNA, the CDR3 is TGCAGCGTTGAAGGTCACCTCTCCCGGGGGACCCAGTACTTC.

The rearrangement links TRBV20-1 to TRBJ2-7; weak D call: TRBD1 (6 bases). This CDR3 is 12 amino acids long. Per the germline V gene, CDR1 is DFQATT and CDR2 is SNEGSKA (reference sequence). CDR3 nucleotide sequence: TGCAGCGCGGGCGAGGGGGAGTACGAGCAGTACTTC. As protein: CSAGEGEYEQYF.

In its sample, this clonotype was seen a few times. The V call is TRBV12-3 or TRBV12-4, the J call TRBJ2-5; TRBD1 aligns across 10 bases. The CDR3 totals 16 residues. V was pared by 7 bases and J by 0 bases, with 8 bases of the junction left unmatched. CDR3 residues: CASNQPDRGYQETQYF. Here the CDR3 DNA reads TGTGCCAGCAATCAACCGGACAGGGGGTACCAAGAGACCCAGTACTTC.

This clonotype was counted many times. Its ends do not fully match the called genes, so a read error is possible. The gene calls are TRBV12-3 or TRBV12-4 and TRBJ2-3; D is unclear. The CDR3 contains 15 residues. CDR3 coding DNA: TGTGCCAGCAGCCCCCCCTTTGTTAGCACAAATACGCAGTATTTT. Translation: CASSPPFVSTNTQYF.

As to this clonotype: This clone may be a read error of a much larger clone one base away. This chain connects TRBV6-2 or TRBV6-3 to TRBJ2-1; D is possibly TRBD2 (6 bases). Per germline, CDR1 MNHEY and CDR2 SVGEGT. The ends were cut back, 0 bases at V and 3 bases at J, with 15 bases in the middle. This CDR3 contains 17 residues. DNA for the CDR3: TGTGCCAGCAGTTACTCGGTGGTCTGGGGGGTCTACAATGAGCAGTTCTTC. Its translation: CASSYSVVWGVYNEQFF.

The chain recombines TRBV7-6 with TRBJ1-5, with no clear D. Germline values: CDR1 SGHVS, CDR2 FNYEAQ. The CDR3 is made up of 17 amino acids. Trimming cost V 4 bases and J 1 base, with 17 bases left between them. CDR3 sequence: CASSSLAGSGSNQPQHF. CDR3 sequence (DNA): TGTGCCAGCAGCTCCCTCGCGGGGAGCGGGAGCAATCAGCCCCAGCATTTT.